Sequencing of this T cell receptor (beta chain) was carried out in a study of T cell responses to AZD1222 COVID-19 vaccine. General observations from the study: Of spike-specific TCRs, nearly half reportedly target regions left unmutated in variants. After two AZD1222 doses, spike-specific TCR breadth and depth rose versus day 0. At study baseline, merely a handful of AZD1222 recipients were seropositive. Dominant at 160-218 and 743-854, vaccine-associated CD4 TCRs also spanned spike.

This CDR3 has 14 residues. Looked up from germline, CDR1 is MDHEN and CDR2 is SYDVKM. The V gene end was trimmed by 1 base and the J gene end by 0 bases; junction bases not matched to a gene: 0. Profiled with immunoSEQ multiplex PCR; TCRdb holds only in-frame clones, not every one. Seen here are about 120,000 clones, 70% to 90% observed once, and the top ten hold roughly 4%. Note on this clone: Its antigen is not known.

This sample comprised peripheral blood, obtained 28 days after the second AZD1222 dose. This rearrangement joins TRBV28 to TRBJ2-7, with TRBD2 matching over 7 bases. This clonotype was obtained from an adult who received the AZD1222 COVID-19 vaccine. CDR3 protein: CASSLSGGSYEQYF. The DNA of the CDR3 is TGTGCCAGCAGTTTATCGGGGGGCTCCTACGAGCAGTACTTC.